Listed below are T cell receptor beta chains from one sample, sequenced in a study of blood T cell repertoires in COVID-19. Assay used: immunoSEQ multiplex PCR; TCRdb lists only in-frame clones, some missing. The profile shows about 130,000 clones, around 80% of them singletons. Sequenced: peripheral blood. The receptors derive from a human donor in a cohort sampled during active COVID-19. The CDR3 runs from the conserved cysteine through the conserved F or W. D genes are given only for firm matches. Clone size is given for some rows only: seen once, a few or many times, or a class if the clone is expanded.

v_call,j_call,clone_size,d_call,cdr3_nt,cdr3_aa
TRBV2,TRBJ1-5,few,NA,TGTGCCAGCAGTGAACGGTTCAATCAGCCCCAGCATTTT,CASSERFNQPQHF
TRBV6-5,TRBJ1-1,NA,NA,TGTGCCAGCAGGCAGGGGTCAAGAGGGAACACTGAAGCTTTCTTT,CASRQGSRGNTEAFF
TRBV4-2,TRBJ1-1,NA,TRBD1,TGTGCCAGCAGCAATCTGGGACAGGGGGACACTGAAGCTTTCTTT,CASSNLGQGDTEAFF
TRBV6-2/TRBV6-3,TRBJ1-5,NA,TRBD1,TGTGCCAGCAGTTACTCGCAGGGGGCGAGCAATCAGCCCCAGCATTTT,CASSYSQGASNQPQHF
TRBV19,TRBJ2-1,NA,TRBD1,TGTGCCAGTAGTCCTCCGGGGCCGCTTAAAGGGGGCCTTGAGCAGTTCTTC,CASSPPGPLKGGLEQFF
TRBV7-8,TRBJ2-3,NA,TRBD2,TGTGCCAGCAATCCCCGACTAGCGGGGGGCCGCCTACGCACAGATACGCAGTATTTT,CASNPRLAGGRLRTDTQYF
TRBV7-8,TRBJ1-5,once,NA,TGTGCCAGCAGCTTAATGAGGGATAGCAATCAGCCCCAGCATTTT,CASSLMRDSNQPQHF
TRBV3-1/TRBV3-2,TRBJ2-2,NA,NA,TGTGCCAGCAGCCAAGGGCTAGCTGAGAACACCGGGGAGCTGTTTTTT,CASSQGLAENTGELFF
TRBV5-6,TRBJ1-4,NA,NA,TGTGCCAGCAGCTTTTACTTGGGCACAACTAATGAAAAACTGTTTTTT,CASSFYLGTTNEKLFF
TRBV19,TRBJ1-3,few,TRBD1,TGTGCCAGTAGCCCCGGGACAGGACATGGAAACACCATATATTTT,CASSPGTGHGNTIYF
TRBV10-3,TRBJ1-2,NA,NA,TGTGCCATCAGTGAAACGGCAGGGGCGACTAACTATGGCTACACCTTC,CAISETAGATNYGYTF
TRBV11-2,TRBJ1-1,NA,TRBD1,TGTGCCAGCAGCAAAGACAGGGGTAGGGCTTTCTTT,CASSKDRGRAFF
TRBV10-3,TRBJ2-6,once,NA,TGTGCCATCAGTGCCACAGGGACTGGGGCCAACGTCCTGACTTTC,CAISATGTGANVLTF
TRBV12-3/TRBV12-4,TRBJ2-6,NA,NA,TGTGCCAGCACGTTCGGGGCCAACGTCCTGACTTTC,CASTFGANVLTF
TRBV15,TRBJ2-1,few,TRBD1,TGTGCCACCAGCAGAGAGACAGGGGGCTTTAGTGAGCAGTTCTTC,CATSRETGGFSEQFF
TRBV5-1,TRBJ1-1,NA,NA,TGCGCCAGCAGCTCGGACGGGGAGAGCACTGAAGCTTTCTTT,CASSSDGESTEAFF
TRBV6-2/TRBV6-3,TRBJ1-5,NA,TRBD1,TGTGCCAGCAGCAACGGACAGGATAGCAATCAGCCCCAGCATTTT,CASSNGQDSNQPQHF
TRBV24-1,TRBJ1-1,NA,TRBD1,TGTGCCACCAGTGATTTCCCGAAAGGAGACAGGGGCGGAACTGAAGCTTTCTTT,CATSDFPKGDRGGTEAFF
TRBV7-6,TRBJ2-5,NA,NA,TGTGCCAGCAGCCTCCCTCTTGCAGGGCCAGGAGAGACCCAGTACTTC,CASSLPLAGPGETQYF
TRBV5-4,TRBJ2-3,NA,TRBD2,TGTGCCAGCAGCCCCCCCTCGACTAGCGGGGGGTATACGCAGTATTTT,CASSPPSTSGGYTQYF
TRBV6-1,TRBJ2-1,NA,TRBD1,TGTGCCAGCAGTGAAGACGGGACAGGGGGATACAATGAGCAGTTCTTC,CASSEDGTGGYNEQFF
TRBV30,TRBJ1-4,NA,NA,TGTGCCTGCATACGATTAGGAGCAACTAATGAAAAACTGTTTTTT,CACIRLGATNEKLFF
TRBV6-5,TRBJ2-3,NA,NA,TGTGCCAGCCGAAGTGGAGGTGTTGCGACAGATACGCAGTATTTT,CASRSGGVATDTQYF
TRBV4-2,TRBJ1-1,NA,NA,TGTGCCAGCAGCCGGGCAATTGTTGGTGACACTGAAGCTTTCTTT,CASSRAIVGDTEAFF
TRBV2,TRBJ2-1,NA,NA,TGTGCCAGCCAGACAGACAGTTACAATGAGCAGTTCTTC,CASQTDSYNEQFF
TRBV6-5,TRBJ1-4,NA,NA,TGTGCCAGCAGTTACTTGGGAGGCGAAAAACTGTTTTTT,CASSYLGGEKLFF
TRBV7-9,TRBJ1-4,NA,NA,TGTGCCAGCAGTCCTAACCTCCAGGGCGAAAAACTGTTTTTT,CASSPNLQGEKLFF
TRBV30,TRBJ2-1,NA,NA,TGTGCCTGGGCTCCCCGGGATGAGCAGTTCTTC,CAWAPRDEQFF
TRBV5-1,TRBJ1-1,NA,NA,TGCGCCAGCAGCCCATTCGACAGAGAGAACACTGAAGCTTTCTTT,CASSPFDRENTEAFF
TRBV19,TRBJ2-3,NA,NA,TGTGCCACCGACCCGGGAGATTTCACAGATACGCAGTATTTT,CATDPGDFTDTQYF
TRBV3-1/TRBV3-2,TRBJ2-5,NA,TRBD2,TGTGCCAGCAGCCAAGATGGAGCGGGGCGGACCCAGTACTTC,CASSQDGAGRTQYF
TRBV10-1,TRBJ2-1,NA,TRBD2,TGCGCCAGCAGTGAGGCGGGGGGGGTGGATGAGCAGTTCTTC,CASSEAGGVDEQFF
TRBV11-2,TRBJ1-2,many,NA,TGTGCCAGCAGCTTAGATCTCGGGGGTGGCTACACCTTC,CASSLDLGGGYTF
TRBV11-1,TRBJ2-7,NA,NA,TGTGCCAGCAGCTCCGTCAGTTCGTCCTACGAGCAGTACTTC,CASSSVSSSYEQYF
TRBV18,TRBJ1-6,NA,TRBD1,TGTGCCAGCTCACCAGTTCTTTTAGGGACAGGCGATAATTCACCCCTCCACTTT,CASSPVLLGTGDNSPLHF
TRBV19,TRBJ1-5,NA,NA,TGTGCCAGTACCGCCGGCAGGGAAGTACAGCCCCAGCATTTT,CASTAGREVQPQHF
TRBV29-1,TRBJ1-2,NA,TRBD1,TGCAGCGTTACCCGGGACAGGGGAACGAGGGCTAACTATGGCTACACCTTC,CSVTRDRGTRANYGYTF
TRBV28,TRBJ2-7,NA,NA,TGTGCCAGCAGTACCGTGACTCCACCCTACGAGCAGTACTTC,CASSTVTPPYEQYF
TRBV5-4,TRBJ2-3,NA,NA,TGTGCCAGCAGACCTACTAGAGTTGGCACAGATACGCAGTATTTT,CASRPTRVGTDTQYF
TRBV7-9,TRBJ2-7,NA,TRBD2,TGTGCCAGCAGCTTAGAGACTAGCGGCTACGAGCAGTACTTC,CASSLETSGYEQYF
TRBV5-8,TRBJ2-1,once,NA,TGTGCCAGCAGCTTAGGTCAAAGGGGGTACAATGAGCAGTTCTTC,CASSLGQRGYNEQFF